This TCR beta chain appears in the sequencing data of a study of T cells in Graves' hyperthyroidism and ophthalmopathy. Trimming took off 1 base at V and 4 bases at J, with 11 bases between the two ends. Germline V gene data show CDR1 as SNHLY and CDR2 as FYNNEI. CDR3 length: 15 amino acids. Points from the study as a whole: Researchers found most expanded thyroid clonotypes above 0.001 in blood as well. Stable hyperthyroidism was separated from ophthalmopathy by a model based on 13 V-J features. Before onset, ophthalmopathy was predicted by the model a median around 6 months earlier.

The study left out patients who had uncontrolled infection, other autoimmune disease, pregnancy or lactation. Regions amplified from RNA transcripts were the TCR beta CDR3 regions. Carried out on the TCR CDR3, a first-round RT-PCR used the HTBI primer set. TCRdb independently ran MiXCR on the multiplex PCR reads; one entry per CDR3 protein. The sample contains about 700,000 distinct CDR3 sequences, just under 45% of which appear only once. This clonotype was recorded at least ten times. The antigen is not known. The sequenced sample was peripheral blood or thyroid tissue (not recorded which). The J gene is TRBJ1-5, the V gene TRBV2; D gene uncertain. This TCR was recovered from an adult man with Graves' disease, either hyperthyroidism or ophthalmopathy (not recorded which). The CDR3 DNA follows: TGTGCCAGCAGTGAAGATGCGGGAGGGAATCAGCCCCAGCATTTT. Amino acid sequence: CASSEDAGGNQPQHF.